The rows below give T cell receptor beta chains drawn from one sample of a study of T-cell reconstitution after alpha-beta-depleted transplantation in children. TCRdb called the PCR reads again in MiXCR, with one record for every CDR3 protein. The sample lists about 190,000 distinct CDR3 sequences; more than 9.5% were seen once. The source material was PBMCs, sampled before TCRalphabeta/CD19-depleted stem cell transplant. These receptors were taken from a boy between 2 and 10 years old with acute myeloid leukemia, due to receive a stem cell transplant. CDR3s include the opening cysteine and the closing phenylalanine or tryptophan. The D gene is left open where the match is weak. Only part of the rows carry a size: once, few, many, or a class if the clone is expanded.

j_call,clone_size,d_call,v_call,cdr3_aa,cdr3_nt
TRBJ1-4,many,TRBD1,TRBV7-9,CASSLGQMTTNEKLFF,TGTGCCAGCAGCTTGGGACAGATGACAACTAATGAAAAACTGTTTTTT
TRBJ1-2,many,-,TRBV5-1,CASSPRGNYGYTF,TGCGCCAGCAGCCCCAGGGGTAACTATGGCTACACCTTC
TRBJ1-1,many,TRBD1,TRBV5-1,CASSSTGGGTEAFF,TGCGCCAGCAGCTCCACAGGGGGGGGCACTGAAGCTTTCTTT
TRBJ2-3,many,-,TRBV10-3,CAISDLGEADTQYF,TGTGCCATCAGTGACCTAGGGGAGGCAGATACGCAGTATTTT
TRBJ1-2,many,-,TRBV5-1,CASSPRDLLGYGYTF,TGCGCCAGCAGCCCCCGGGACCTCCTTGGGTATGGCTACACCTTC
TRBJ2-2,many,-,TRBV29-1,CSVLPDTGELFF,TGCAGCGTTTTACCAGACACCGGGGAGCTGTTTTTT
TRBJ2-4,many,TRBD2,TRBV28,CASSLLAGVLAKNIQYF,TGTGCCAGCAGTTTACTAGCGGGAGTCTTAGCCAAAAACATTCAGTACTTC
TRBJ2-7,few,-,TRBV20-1,CSAILGVRDTTYEQYF,TGCAGTGCCATCCTCGGGGTCCGGGACACCACCTACGAGCAGTACTTC
TRBJ2-7,many,-,TRBV7-2,CASSRGGGHSYEQYF,TGTGCCAGCAGCCGGGGCGGCGGCCACTCCTACGAGCAGTACTTC
TRBJ2-6,many,-,TRBV7-6,CASSSIPSGANVLTF,TGTGCCAGCAGCTCAATACCCTCTGGGGCCAACGTCCTGACTTTC
TRBJ2-1,many,TRBD1,TRBV7-6,CASSPKIEDRDWQFF,TGTGCCAGCAGCCCCAAAATAGAGGACAGGGACTGGCAGTTCTTC
TRBJ2-1,many,TRBD1,TRBV28,CASSLWGTVLRANEQFF,TGTGCCAGCAGTTTATGGGGGACAGTCCTCAGGGCCAATGAGCAGTTCTTC
TRBJ2-7,many,-,TRBV25-1,CATQASQQYF,TGTGCCACCCAAGCCAGCCAGCAGTACTTC
TRBJ1-1,many,TRBD1,TRBV20-1,CSAPGQGNTEAFF,TGCAGTGCCCCGGGACAGGGGAACACTGAAGCTTTCTTT
TRBJ2-1,-,-,TRBV19,CATLDGYNEQFF,TGTGCCACCTTGGACGGCTACAATGAGCAGTTCTTC